This TCR beta chain appears in the sequencing data of a study of T cell changes during pregnancy in multiple sclerosis. Using immunoSEQ multiplex PCR, the repertoire was profiled, and TCRdb retains in-frame clones only, with some absent. The data show around 50,000 clones, around 87% seen once. V lost 0 bases and J 4 bases, leaving 11 bases between the germline ends. The germline V gene encodes CDR1 ENHRY and CDR2 SYGVKD. The CDR3 loop spans 15 amino acids. The chain uses TRBV10-3 and TRBJ2-3, with D maybe TRBD2 (5 bases). This TCR was sampled from a human donor whose cells served as feeder cells for cultures in a pregnancy study. The sample was peripheral blood from another person, used as feeder cells. The CDR3: CAISESTRGADTQYF. CDR3 bases: TGTGCCATCAGTGAGTCGACTCGGGGAGCAGATACGCAGTATTTT.